Sequencing of this T cell receptor beta chain was carried out in a study of CD8 T cells in ankylosing spondylitis. Study findings and constraints: Several highly homologous variants made up a TCR beta motif that seemed to typify ankylosing spondylitis blood. Reported data indicate significant enrichment of disease-linked clones within matched ankylosing spondylitis synovial fluid. Reactive arthritis synovial fluid and blood were previously reported to contain some motif variants.

It was by quantitative 5'-RACE with molecular barcodes that TCR beta libraries were made. TCRdb independently ran MiXCR on the 5' RACE reads; one entry per CDR3 protein. The profile shows under 450,000 distinct CDR3 sequences, under 20% of them singletons. The CDR3 contains 15 residues. From germline, CDR1 is LNHDA and CDR2 SQIVND (reference sequence). Trimming at V came to 6 bases and at J to 2 bases, leaving 6 bases not matched to a gene. Remarks on this clonotype: Its cognate antigen is unknown.

The J gene is TRBJ1-5, the V gene TRBV19; TRBD1 agrees at 8 bases. This receptor was identified in a male donor with ankylosing spondylitis. The sample was blood, either unsorted or a sorted T cell fraction (not recorded which). CDR3 sequence: CASRGQGAGNQPQHF. CDR3 nucleotide sequence: TGTGCCAGTAGGGGCCAGGGGGCTGGCAATCAGCCCCAGCATTTT.